These 15 T cell receptor beta chains were all obtained from the same sample, sequenced in a study of T cell responses to AZD1222 COVID-19 vaccine. Some clones are missing from TCRdb's copy, which holds only in-frame ones; the method was immunoSEQ multiplex PCR. Of about 150,000 clones in the sample, about 88% were seen once. The sequences come from peripheral blood, collected on day 0 of AZD1222 vaccination. These receptors originate from an adult in good health.

The chain carries TRBV11-2 and TRBJ2-1; D gene ambiguous. Germline CDR1 is SGHAT and CDR2 is FQNNGV. V was trimmed by 5 bases and J by 7 bases, leaving 12 bases between them. The CDR3 runs 13 residues. In DNA form, the CDR3 reads TGTGCCAGCAGCCCCCAGCAGAGGAATGAGCAGTTCTTC. Its protein is CASSPQQRNEQFF.

The chain is built from TRBV7-9 and TRBJ2-5; D might be TRBD2 (7 bases). This CDR3 contains 16 residues. The V gene's germline CDR1 is SEHNR and CDR2 FQNEAQ (reference sequence). V was pared by 0 bases and J by 5 bases, with 16 bases between. CDR3 coding DNA: TGTGCCAGCAGCTTAGCAGTGGGGGGGCCTCAGGAGACCCAGTACTTC. Protein: CASSLAVGGPQETQYF.

The chain uses TRBV3-1 (or the pseudogene TRBV3-2) and TRBJ1-4, with D unresolved. The CDR3 has 13 residues. Trimming removed 4 bases from V and 7 bases from J, with 10 bases in between. CDR1 LGHDT and CDR2 YNNKEL come from the germline V gene (reference sequence). The DNA for the CDR3 is TGTGCCAGCAGCCCCAAGGCGGGTGAAAAACTGTTTTTT. This encodes CASSPKAGEKLFF.

The V call is TRBV29-1, the J call TRBJ2-6, with 9 nucleotides matching TRBD1. Germline V lookup: CDR1 SQVTM, CDR2 ANQGSEA. Germline trimming cut 5 bases from V and 4 bases from J; bases unmatched to any gene: 6. The CDR3 has 15 amino acids. Here the CDR3 reads CSVTTGGTGANVLTF. The CDR3 nucleotides are TGCAGCGTTACCACAGGGGGCACGGGGGCCAACGTCCTGACTTTC.

This chain joins TRBV7-9 and TRBJ2-3; the match to TRBD2 covers 10 bases. The CDR3 extends over 16 amino acids. Per germline, CDR1 SEHNR and CDR2 FQNEAQ (reference sequence). The V segment lost 4 bases and the J segment 3 bases; nucleotides outside the gene matches: 7. CDR3 residues: CASSSLAGGWTDTQYF. The CDR3 bases are TGTGCCAGCAGCTCCTTAGCGGGGGGTTGGACAGATACGCAGTATTTT.

This clone was seen more than once but under ten times. The V gene is TRBV15, the J gene TRBJ1-4; 8 bases line up with TRBD1. CDR1 and CDR2 (germline): LNHNV, YYDKDF (reference sequence). The CDR3 sequence is 15 residues long. Trimming at V came to 0 bases and at J to 5 bases, leaving 2 bases not matched to a gene. CDR3 DNA sequence: TGTGCCACCAGCAGAGAGGGGACAGGAAATGAAAAACTGTTTTTT. Amino acids: CATSREGTGNEKLFF.

The rearrangement uses TRBV5-5 and TRBJ1-1, with D hard to call. V was cut by 4 bases and J by 7 bases, with 14 bases left in between. Per the germline V gene, CDR1 is SGHKS and CDR2 is YYEKEE (reference sequence). The CDR3 is 13 residues long. The CDR3, as DNA: TGTGCCAGCAGCGGCGGTCACCACTATGAAGCTTTCTTT. Translating gives CASSGGHHYEAFF. Combining the CDR3 with reference TRBV5-5 and TRBJ1-1 gives the whole variable domain DAGVTQSPTHLIKTRGQQVTLRCSPISGHKSVSWYQQVLGQGPQFIFQYYEKEERGRGNFPDRFSARQFPNYSSELNVNALLLGDSALYLCASSGGHHYEAFFGQGTRLTVV.

The rearrangement joins TRBV7-2 to TRBJ2-2, with TRBD2 matching 8 bases. The CDR3 spans 15 residues. J gave up 5 bases and V 2 bases, and 4 bases lay outside the gene matches. CDR1 and CDR2 (germline): SGHTA, FQGNSA. The CDR3 region is CASSLPRGATGELFF. The CDR3 DNA follows: TGTGCCAGCAGCTTACCGCGGGGGGCTACCGGGGAGCTGTTTTTT.

The J gene is TRBJ1-2, the V gene TRBV6-5; D not resolved. Trimming shortened V by 7 bases and J by 8 bases, and 14 bases separated the two germline ends. CDR1 is MNHEY, CDR2 SVGAGI, per germline. The CDR3 runs to 12 residues. CDR3 sequence: CASTLVVGGYTF. The CDR3, as DNA: TGTGCCAGCACCCTAGTAGTGGGGGGCTACACCTTC.

The chain employs TRBV6-5 and TRBJ1-2; the match to TRBD1 covers 8 bases. Germline CDR1 reads MNHEY; CDR2 reads SVGAGI. The trim removed 2 bases at V and 4 bases at J, leaving 3 bases unmatched. The CDR3 covers 14 residues. CDR3 nucleotide sequence: TGTGCCAGCAGTTACGACAGGGGAACCTATGGCTACACCTTC. This encodes CASSYDRGTYGYTF.

This clone appeared a single time. This rearrangement joins TRBV7-9 to TRBJ1-2; 9 nucleotides agree with TRBD1. Germline CDR1 and CDR2: SEHNR and FQNEAQ (reference sequence). The CDR3 has 14 residues. V shed 3 bases, J shed 4 bases, and the junction held 3 bases outside the gene matches. The CDR3 region is CASSLGQGPYGYTF. The CDR3 DNA sequence: TGTGCCAGCAGCTTGGGACAGGGACCCTATGGCTACACCTTC.

CDR3: CASSWDGTGELFF. CDR3 nucleotide sequence: TGTGCCAGCAGTTGGGACGGGACCGGGGAGCTGTTTTTT. The chain is built from TRBV6-2 or TRBV6-3 and TRBJ2-2; either TRBD1 or TRBD2 may supply D (5 bases each). Trimming removed 4 bases from V and 5 bases from J, with 8 bases in between. CDR1 and CDR2 from the germline V gene are MNHEY and SVGEGT. The CDR3 extends over 13 amino acids.

V is TRBV5-4 and J is TRBJ1-4; no reliable D call. CDR3 length equals 14 residues. The V and J ends lost 0 bases and 7 bases respectively, with 10 bases between them. Germline assignment: CDR1 SGHNT and CDR2 YYREEE (reference sequence). The CDR3: CASSLDQEGEKLFF. In DNA form, the CDR3 reads TGTGCCAGCAGCTTGGACCAGGAGGGTGAAAAACTGTTTTTT.

The V call is TRBV3-1 (or the pseudogene TRBV3-2), the J call TRBJ2-2; D may be TRBD1 (5 bases). This CDR3 has 11 amino acids. CDR1 LGHDT and CDR2 YNNKEL come from the germline V gene (reference sequence). Trimming cost V 7 bases and J 8 bases, with 8 bases left between them. CDR3 in DNA: TGTGCCAGCACCAGGACAGGGGAGCTGTTTTTT. Its protein is CASTRTGELFF.

The genes are TRBV12-3 or TRBV12-4 and TRBJ1-5, with TRBD1 as a possible D gene (5 bases). This CDR3 is 13 amino acids long. V lost 5 bases, J lost 4 bases, and 9 bases lay in between. The CDR3 is CASSVRVNQPQHF. In nucleotides, the CDR3 is TGTGCCAGCAGTGTCAGGGTTAATCAGCCCCAGCATTTT.